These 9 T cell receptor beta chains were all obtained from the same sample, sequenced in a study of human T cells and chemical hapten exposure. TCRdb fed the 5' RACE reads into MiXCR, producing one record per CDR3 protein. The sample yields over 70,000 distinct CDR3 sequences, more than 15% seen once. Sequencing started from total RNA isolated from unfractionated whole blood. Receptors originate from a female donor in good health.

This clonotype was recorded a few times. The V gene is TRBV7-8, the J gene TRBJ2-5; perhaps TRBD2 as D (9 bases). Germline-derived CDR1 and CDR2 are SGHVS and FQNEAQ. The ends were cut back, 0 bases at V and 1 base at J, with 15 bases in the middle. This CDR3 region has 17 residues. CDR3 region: CASSLARGRGGQETQYF. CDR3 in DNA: TGTGCCAGCAGCTTAGCCAGGGGGCGGGGGGGCCAAGAGACCCAGTACTTC.

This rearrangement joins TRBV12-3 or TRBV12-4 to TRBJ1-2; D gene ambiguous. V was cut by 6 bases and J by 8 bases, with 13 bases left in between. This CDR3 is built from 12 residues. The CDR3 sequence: CASSLGPLGYTF. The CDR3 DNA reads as TGTGCCAGCAGCCTAGGACCTCTAGGCTACACCTTC.

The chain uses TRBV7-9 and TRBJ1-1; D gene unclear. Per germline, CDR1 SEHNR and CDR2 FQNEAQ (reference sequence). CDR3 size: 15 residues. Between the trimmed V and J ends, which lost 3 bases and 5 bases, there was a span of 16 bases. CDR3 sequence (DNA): TGTGCCAGCAGCTTTTTCTCAGGAGATAGGACTGAAGCTTTCTTT. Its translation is CASSFFSGDRTEAFF.

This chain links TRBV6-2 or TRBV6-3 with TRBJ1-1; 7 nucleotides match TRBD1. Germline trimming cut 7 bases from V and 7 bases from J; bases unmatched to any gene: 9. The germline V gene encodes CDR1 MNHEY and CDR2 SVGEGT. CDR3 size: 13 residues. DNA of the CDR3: TGTGCCAGCACCCTAAACAGGGGCCGTGAAGCTTTCTTT. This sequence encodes CASTLNRGREAFF.

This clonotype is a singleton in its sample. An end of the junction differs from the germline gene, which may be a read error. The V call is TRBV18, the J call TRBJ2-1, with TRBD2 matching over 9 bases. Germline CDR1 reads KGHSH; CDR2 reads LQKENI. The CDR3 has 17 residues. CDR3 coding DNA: TGTGCCGGCTCATCCTATTTTGGCGGGGGGGCCGATAATGAGCAGTTCTTC. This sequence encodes CAGSSYFGGGADNEQFF.

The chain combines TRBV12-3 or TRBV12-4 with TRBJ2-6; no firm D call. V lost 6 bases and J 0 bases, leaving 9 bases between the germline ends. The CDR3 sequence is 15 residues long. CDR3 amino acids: CASSTYSSGANVLTF. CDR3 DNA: TGTGCCAGCAGCACTTACAGCTCTGGGGCCAACGTCCTGACTTTC.

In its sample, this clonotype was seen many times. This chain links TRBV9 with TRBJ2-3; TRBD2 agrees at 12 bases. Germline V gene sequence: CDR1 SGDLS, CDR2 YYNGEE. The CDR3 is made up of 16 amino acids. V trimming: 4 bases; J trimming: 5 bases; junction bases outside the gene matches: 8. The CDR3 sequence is CASSPLAGGRGDTQYF. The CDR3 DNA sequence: TGTGCCAGCAGCCCGCTAGCGGGGGGGCGGGGAGATACGCAGTATTTT.

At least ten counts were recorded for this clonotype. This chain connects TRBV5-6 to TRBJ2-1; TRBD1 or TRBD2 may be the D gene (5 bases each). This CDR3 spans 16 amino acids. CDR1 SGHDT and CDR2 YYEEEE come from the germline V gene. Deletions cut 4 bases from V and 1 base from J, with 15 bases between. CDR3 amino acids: CASSPPGTVSYNEQFF. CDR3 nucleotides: TGTGCCAGCAGCCCGCCCGGGACCGTTTCCTACAATGAGCAGTTCTTC.

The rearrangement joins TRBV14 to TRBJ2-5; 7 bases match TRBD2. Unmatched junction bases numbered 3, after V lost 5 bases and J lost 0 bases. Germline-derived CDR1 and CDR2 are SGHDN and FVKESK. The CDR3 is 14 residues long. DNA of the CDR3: TGTGCCAGCAGCGCGGGACTAAACCAAGAGACCCAGTACTTC. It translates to CASSAGLNQETQYF.